The clone carrying this TCR beta chain was detected once. The authors sequenced TCR beta from blood CD8+ and CD4+ T cells. The multiple sclerosis controls, all treatment-naive patients, had relapsing-remitting disease that was stable or active. These data come from a study of CD8 T cells in Susac syndrome. With random hexamers, 0.5 to 1 ug RNA was reverse transcribed. TCRdb ran MiXCR on the immunoSEQ multiplex PCR reads and lists one entry per CDR3 protein. The repertoire has a few hundred thousand distinct CDR3 sequences, 90% to 95% of them found once; the top ten carry about 0.12%. Trimming took off 0 bases at V and 4 bases at J, with 13 bases between the two ends. In germline, CDR1 is ENHRY, CDR2 SYGVKD. This CDR3 has 16 amino acids.

The chain is built from TRBV10-3 and TRBJ1-5, with D maybe TRBD1 (6 bases). The receptor comes from a human donor with multiple sclerosis. Input material: CD8+ T cells from PBMCs. CDR3 DNA sequence: TGTGCCATCAGTGAGTCGACACAGGGCATAAATCAGCCCCAGCATTTT. Protein: CAISESTQGINQPQHF.